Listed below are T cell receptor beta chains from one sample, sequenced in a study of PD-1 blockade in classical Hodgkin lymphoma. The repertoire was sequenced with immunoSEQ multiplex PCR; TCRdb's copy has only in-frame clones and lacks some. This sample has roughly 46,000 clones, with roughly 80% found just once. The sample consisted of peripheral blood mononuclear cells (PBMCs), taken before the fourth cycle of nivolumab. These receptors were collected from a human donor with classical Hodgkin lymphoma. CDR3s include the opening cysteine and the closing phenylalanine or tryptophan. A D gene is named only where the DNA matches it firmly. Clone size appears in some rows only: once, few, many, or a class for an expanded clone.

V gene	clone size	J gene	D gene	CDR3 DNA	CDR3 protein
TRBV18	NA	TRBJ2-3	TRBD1	TGTGCCAGCTCACCCTACCCGGGACAGGGTTACACAGATACGCAGTATTTT	CASSPYPGQGYTDTQYF
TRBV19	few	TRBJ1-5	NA	TGTGCCAGTAGTATTCCAGGGGATGGGGGCAATCAGCCCCAGCATTTT	CASSIPGDGGNQPQHF
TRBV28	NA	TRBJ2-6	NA	TGTGCCAGCAAGTTTATGGGGTCTGGGGCCAACGTCCTGACTTTC	CASKFMGSGANVLTF
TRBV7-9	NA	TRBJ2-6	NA	TGTGCCAGCAGCTCTCCCCAAGTCGGGGCCAACGTCCTGACTTTC	CASSSPQVGANVLTF
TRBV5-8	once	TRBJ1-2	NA	TGTGCCAGCAGCTTGACCGGACACCCTGGCTACACCTTC	CASSLTGHPGYTF
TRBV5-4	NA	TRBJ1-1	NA	TGTGCCAGCAGCTCCTATACCCTCACTGAAGCTTTCTTT	CASSSYTLTEAFF
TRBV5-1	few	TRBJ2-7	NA	TGCGCCAGCAGCGTCCGGGCCTCCCAGTACGAGCAGTACTTC	CASSVRASQYEQYF
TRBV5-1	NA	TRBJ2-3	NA	TGCGCCAGCAGCCCCCGGGGGGACACTAGCACAGATACGCAGTATTTT	CASSPRGDTSTDTQYF
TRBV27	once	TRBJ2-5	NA	TGTGCCAGCAGTTTTATATGGACAGCTCAACAAGAGACCCAGTACTTC	CASSFIWTAQQETQYF
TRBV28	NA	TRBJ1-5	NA	TGTGCCAGCAGTTCCCGAGACAGAGTAAATCAGCCCCAGCATTTT	CASSSRDRVNQPQHF
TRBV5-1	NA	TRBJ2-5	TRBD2	TGCGCCAGCAGCTTGGTTAGTAGCGGGGGACAAGAGACCCAGTACTTC	CASSLVSSGGQETQYF
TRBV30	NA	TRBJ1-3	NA	TGTGCCTGGAGTGGGAAATCCACCTCTGGAAACACCATATATTTT	CAWSGKSTSGNTIYF
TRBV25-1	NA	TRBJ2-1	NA	TGTGCCAGCAGGGGTACGTACAATGAGCAGTTCTTC	CASRGTYNEQFF
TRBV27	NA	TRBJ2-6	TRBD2	TGTGCCAGCAGTCGACTAGCGGGAGGACTCTCTGGGGCCAACGTCCTGACTTTC	CASSRLAGGLSGANVLTF
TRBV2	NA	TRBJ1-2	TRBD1	TGTGCCAGCAAAGGCGGTCCGGGCAGGGGGAAGAACTATGGCTACACCTTC	CASKGGPGRGKNYGYTF
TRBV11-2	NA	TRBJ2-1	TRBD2	TGTGCCAGCAACGAGATGGGGAGGGCGGGGTACAATGAGCAGTTCTTC	CASNEMGRAGYNEQFF
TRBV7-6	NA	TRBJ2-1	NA	TGTGCCAGCAGCTTAGCGATTAGCGGCAATGAGCAGTTCTTC	CASSLAISGNEQFF
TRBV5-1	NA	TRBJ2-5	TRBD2	TGCGCCAGCAGCTTGGGGGCGGGAGGGGTCTCAGAGACCCAGTACTTC	CASSLGAGGVSETQYF
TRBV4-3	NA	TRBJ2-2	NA	TGCGCCAGCAGCCAAGGGACCCCGAACACCGGGGAGCTGTTTTTT	CASSQGTPNTGELFF
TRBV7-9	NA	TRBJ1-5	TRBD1	TGTGCCAGCAGTCTCGGACAGGGGGGAGTAGGCAATCAGCCCCAGCATTTT	CASSLGQGGVGNQPQHF
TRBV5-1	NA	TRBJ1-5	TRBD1	TGCGCCAGCACCCCCTCAGGGGGATCCCATCAGCCCCAGCATTTT	CASTPSGGSHQPQHF
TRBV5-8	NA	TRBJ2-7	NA	TGTGCCAGCAGCTTCTATCGCCCGGGTCGACGAGGATACTTC	CASSFYRPGRRGYF
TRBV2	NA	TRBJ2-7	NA	TGTGCCAGCTGCCGGGACCCCCTCTCCTACGAGCAGTACTTC	CASCRDPLSYEQYF
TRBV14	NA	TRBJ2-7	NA	TGTGCCAGCAGCCAAGACCCGCCGGGTTACTACTACTACGAGCAGTACTTC	CASSQDPPGYYYYEQYF
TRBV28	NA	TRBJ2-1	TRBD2	TGTGCCAGCAGCTCCCAGGGACTAGCGGTCCTCTACAATGAGCAGTTCTTC	CASSSQGLAVLYNEQFF
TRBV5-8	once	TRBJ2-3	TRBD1	TGTGCCAGCAGCTTACAGGGGGATACGCAGTATTTT	CASSLQGDTQYF
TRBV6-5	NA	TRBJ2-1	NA	TGTGCCAGCAGGGCCCTCGGGGGCAACTACAATGAGCAGTTCTTC	CASRALGGNYNEQFF
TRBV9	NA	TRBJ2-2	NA	TGTGGGATGGTCAGGGTCGGGGAGCTGTTTTTT	CGMVRVGELFF
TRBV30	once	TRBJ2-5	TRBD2	TGTGCCTGGAGGGGACTAGCGGGAAGAGAGACCCAGTACTTC	CAWRGLAGRETQYF
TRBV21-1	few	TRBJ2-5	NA	TGTGCCAGCAGCAAATGGGGGGGGTGGGAGACCCAGTACTTC	CASSKWGGWETQYF
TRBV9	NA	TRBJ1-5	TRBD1	TGTGCCAGCAGCGTAGGTCAGGGGGATCAGCCCCAGCATTTT	CASSVGQGDQPQHF
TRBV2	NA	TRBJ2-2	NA	TGTGCCAGCAGTGTAGGACCCAGTCCCGGGGAGCTGTTTTTT	CASSVGPSPGELFF
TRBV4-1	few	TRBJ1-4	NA	TGCGCCAGCAGCCAAGATCACGAGGAAAAACTGTTTTTT	CASSQDHEEKLFF
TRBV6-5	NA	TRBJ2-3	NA	TGTGCCAGCAGTTACGCAGCTAGCGCAAGCACAGATACGCAGTATTTT	CASSYAASASTDTQYF
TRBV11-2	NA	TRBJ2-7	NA	TGTGCCAGCAGCCGAACCACCTACGAGCAGTACTTC	CASSRTTYEQYF
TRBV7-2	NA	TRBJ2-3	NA	TGTGCCAGCAGCTTAGTATCTTACGGCGGGGATAGCACAGATACGCAGTATTTT	CASSLVSYGGDSTDTQYF
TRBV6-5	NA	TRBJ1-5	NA	TGTGCCAGCAGCCTACAGGGCTGGAGCAATCAGCCCCAGCATTTT	CASSLQGWSNQPQHF
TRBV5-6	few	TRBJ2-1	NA	TGTGCCAGCAGCCGGACAGACTACTACAATGAGCAGTTCTTC	CASSRTDYYNEQFF
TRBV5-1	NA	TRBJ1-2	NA	TGCGCCAGCAGCTCATTAAGGGGGTCTAGCTATGGCTACACCTTC	CASSSLRGSSYGYTF
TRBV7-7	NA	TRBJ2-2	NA	TGTGCTAGCAGCTCGGGCATTAACACCGGGGAGCTGTTTTTT	CASSSGINTGELFF
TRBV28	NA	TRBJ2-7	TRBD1	TGTGCCAGCAGCCCCCCGGGACAGGGTTGGCGGGAGCTTTACGAGCAGTACTTC	CASSPPGQGWRELYEQYF
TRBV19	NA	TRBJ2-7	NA	TGTGCCAGGGTCGGGTCTGCGAGCTCCTACGAGCAGTACTTC	CARVGSASSYEQYF
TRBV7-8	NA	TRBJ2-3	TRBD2	TGTGCCAGCAGCCGGCTAGCGGGAGGGGCGGATACGCAGTATTTT	CASSRLAGGADTQYF